This entry lists 10 T cell receptor beta chains sequenced from one sample in a study of cytomegalovirus exposure and HLA in healthy donors. The primer mix had 60 Vbeta and 13 Jbeta primers. Method: immunoSEQ multiplex PCR; TCRdb's copy keeps in-frame clones and lacks some. The profile covers 100,000 or so clones, with 76% appearing a single time and 7.5% to 9% taken by the ten largest. Sequenced sample: PBMCs. Receptors originate from a man between 35 and 55 years old in good health and CMV-seropositive.

CDR3 sequence reads: CASRKDRGHETQYF. The CDR3 DNA reads TGTGCCAGTAGGAAGGACAGGGGGCATGAGACCCAGTACTTC. The chain uses TRBV19 and TRBJ2-5, with TRBD1 matching over 11 bases. CDR3 length: 14 residues. V trimming: 6 bases; J trimming: 5 bases; junction bases outside the gene matches: 5. Germline V gene data show CDR1 as LNHDA and CDR2 as SQIVND (reference sequence). Together with reference TRBV19 and TRBJ2-5, the CDR3 gives the full variable domain: DGGITQSPKYLFRKEGQNVTLSCEQNLNHDAMYWYRQDPGQGLRLIYYSQIVNDFQKGDIAEGYSVSREKKESFPLTVTSAQKNPTAFYLCASRKDRGHETQYFGPGTRLLVL.

V is TRBV5-8 and J is TRBJ2-5; no clear D gene. Germline CDR1 is SGHTS and CDR2 is YDEGEE. The CDR3 extends over 14 amino acids. V lost 0 bases to trimming and J lost 5 bases, with 11 bases between them. CDR3 in DNA: TGTGCCAGCAGCTTGGAGGTGGGCCGGGAGACCCAGTACTTC. This sequence encodes CASSLEVGRETQYF. Combining the CDR3 with reference TRBV5-8 and TRBJ2-5 gives the whole variable domain EAGVTQSPTHLIKTRGQQATLRCSPISGHTSVYWYQQALGLGLQFLLWYDEGEERNRGNFPPRFSGRQFPNYSSELNVNALELEDSALYLCASSLEVGRETQYFGPGTRLLVL.

The genes are TRBV15 and TRBJ1-2; a weak D match, TRBD1 (5 bases). Germline V gene data show CDR1 as LNHNV and CDR2 as YYDKDF (reference sequence). The V and J ends lost 5 bases and 7 bases respectively, with 14 bases between them. The CDR3 contains 13 residues. CDR3 nucleotides: TGTGCCACCAGCGAGCAGGGCACGGGTGGCTACACCTTC. Protein product: CATSEQGTGGYTF.

The chain recombines TRBV11-3 with TRBJ2-7; D remains ambiguous. The CDR3 is 13 amino acids. Trimming shortened V by 4 bases and J by 7 bases, and 14 bases separated the two germline ends. Germline V gene lookup returns CDR1 SGHNT and CDR2 YENEEA. CDR3 DNA: TGTGCCAGCAGCTCTTGGGCCCTGGAAGAGCAGTACTTC. This gives the protein CASSSWALEEQYF.

The genes are TRBV2 and TRBJ2-1; D possibly corresponds to TRBD2 (7 bases). Germline loops: CDR1 SNHLY, CDR2 FYNNEI. The CDR3 runs to 14 residues. Trimming cost V 8 bases and J 10 bases, with 21 bases left between them. The CDR3 sequence: CASLKRGGGKEQFF. The DNA for the CDR3 is TGTGCCAGCCTAAAAAGGGGGGGCGGAAAAGAGCAGTTCTTC.

V and J are TRBV13 and TRBJ1-6, with D maybe TRBD1 (5 bases). This CDR3 contains 14 residues. Germline values: CDR1 PRHDT, CDR2 FYEKMQ (reference sequence). V lost 5 bases and J lost 8, with 13 bases in between. The chain's CDR3 is CASSPTRDYSPLHF. CDR3 nucleotide sequence: TGTGCCAGCAGCCCGACTCGGGACTATTCACCCCTCCACTTT.

This clone has more than one count but fewer than ten. The chain links TRBV10-3 to TRBJ2-7; 10 bases map to TRBD2. Germline V gives CDR1 ENHRY, CDR2 SYGVKD. The CDR3 is 15 amino acids. V lost 0 bases to trimming and J lost 7 bases; unmatched junction nucleotides: 6. Written as DNA, the CDR3 is TGTGCCATCAGTGAGTCTGGACTAGCGGTGCGAGAGCAGTACTTC. Its translation is CAISESGLAVREQYF.

The sample holds one count of this clone. The chain has TRBV20-1 and TRBJ1-2; maybe TRBD1 (5 bases). V lost 0 bases and J lost 6, with 5 bases in between. Germline CDR1 is DFQATT and CDR2 is SNEGSKA (reference sequence). The CDR3 sequence is 11 residues long. CDR3 nucleotides: TGCAGTGCTAGAGAAGGGGATGGCTACACCTTC. Encoded protein: CSAREGDGYTF.

J is TRBJ2-7 and V is TRBV19; 9 bases align to TRBD1. Per the germline V gene, CDR1 is LNHDA and CDR2 is SQIVND (reference sequence). Losses at the gene ends were 3 bases for V and 5 bases for J; bases not matched to a gene: 8. The CDR3 spans 15 residues. DNA for the CDR3: TGTGCCAGTAGTATCACCGGGACAGGGCGGAACGAGCAGTACTTC. Translated, it gives CASSITGTGRNEQYF.

Here the CDR3 reads CASSLAPSGSLETQYF. For the CDR3, the DNA is TGTGCCAGCAGCTTAGCACCTAGCGGGAGTTTAGAGACCCAGTACTTC. The V and J genes are TRBV7-9 and TRBJ2-5; TRBD2 aligns across 10 bases. The CDR3 has 16 residues. Losses at the gene ends were 0 bases for V and 4 bases for J; bases not matched to a gene: 5. Germline loops: CDR1 SEHNR, CDR2 FQNEAQ (reference sequence). The whole variable domain, remainder taken from reference TRBV7-9 and TRBJ2-5, is DTGVSQNPRHKITKRGQNVTFRCDPISEHNRLYWYRQTLGQGPEFLTYFQNEAQLEKSRLLSDRFSAERPKGSFSTLEIQRTEQGDSAMYLCASSLAPSGSLETQYFGPGTRLLVL.